This TCR beta chain was sequenced in a study of T cell responses to AZD1222 COVID-19 vaccine. The overall study: Second-dose recipients at about 4 or about 12 weeks were treated as one pooled group.

The CDR3 covers 14 residues. The V gene's germline CDR1 is LGHDT and CDR2 YNNKEL (reference sequence). V lost 2 bases and J 6 bases, leaving 8 bases between the germline ends. Libraries were prepared by immunoSEQ multiplex PCR; TCRdb keeps only in-frame clonotypes and omits some of them. The sample lists over 150,000 clones; about nine tenths were seen once. Findings and caveats of the study: Vaccine-related CD4 TCRs covered spike, predominating at 160-218 and 743-854. Females outnumbered males among donors, who were mostly white British; clonal diversity was possibly underestimated.

As regards this clone: Its antigen is unidentified.

The clonotype was recovered from an adult in good health. The V and J genes are TRBV3-1 (or the pseudogene TRBV3-2) and TRBJ1-6; D gene unclear. Sequences were derived from peripheral blood, sampled on day 0 of AZD1222 vaccination. The CDR3 protein is CASSQPGFNSPLHF. CDR3 coding DNA: TGTGCCAGCAGCCAACCGGGGTTTAATTCACCCCTCCACTTT.